Listed here are 8 T cell receptor beta chains from one sample, sequenced in a study of OX40 agonist ivuxolimab in advanced cancers. Clones were read by immunoSEQ multiplex PCR, and TCRdb kept only the in-frame ones, dropping some. The data show over 30,000 clones, with roughly 82% seen just once and approximately 1.8% held by the top ten. Sequenced material: CD4+ or CD8+ T cells sorted from blood, taken in a trial of the OX40 agonist ivuxolimab. The receptors originated from an adult with an advanced solid tumor such as melanoma, head and neck, liver or kidney cancer.

This chain links TRBV5-1 with TRBJ1-1, with TRBD1 matching over 8 bases. Unmatched junction bases numbered 7, after V lost 4 bases and J lost 5 bases. Per the germline V gene, CDR1 is SGHRS and CDR2 is YFSETQ. The CDR3 is 14 amino acids. The CDR3 DNA reads TGCGCCAGCAGCGCCGGACAGGGAGGGACTGAAGCTTTCTTT. Protein product: CASSAGQGGTEAFF.

This clone was seen once. CDR3 sequence reads: CASSPQGRFYEQYF. The CDR3 bases are TGTGCCAGCAGCCCTCAAGGGCGCTTTTACGAGCAGTACTTC. This chain links TRBV9 with TRBJ2-7; D not certain. The ends were cut back, 4 bases at V and 4 bases at J, with 15 bases in the middle. CDR3 length: 14 residues. Germline CDR1 is SGDLS and CDR2 is YYNGEE.

The rearrangement joins TRBV5-1 to TRBJ1-1, with TRBD1 as a possible D gene (5 bases). The CDR3 is 14 amino acids. Germline-derived CDR1 and CDR2 are SGHRS and YFSETQ. V was trimmed by 4 bases and J by 4 bases, leaving 14 bases between them. CDR3 sequence: CASSPTSGTTEAFF. CDR3 bases: TGCGCCAGCAGCCCTACTTCAGGGACCACTGAAGCTTTCTTT.

The chain recombines TRBV15 with TRBJ1-3, with D unresolved. The CDR3 extends over 13 amino acids. Between the trimmed V and J ends, which lost 1 base and 8 bases, there was a span of 9 bases. CDR1 is LNHNV, CDR2 YYDKDF, per germline (reference sequence). The CDR3, as DNA: TGTGCCACCAGCAGAGCCTACACAGACACCATATATTTT. This encodes CATSRAYTDTIYF.

The chain couples TRBV7-2 to TRBJ2-1; D is possibly TRBD1 or TRBD2 (7 bases each). CDR1 is SGHTA, CDR2 FQGNSA, per germline. Trimming removed 5 bases from V and 9 bases from J, with 17 bases in between. This CDR3 is 14 amino acids long. The CDR3 spells CASSGQGGWLEQFF. The DNA of the CDR3 is TGTGCCAGCAGCGGGCAGGGGGGGTGGCTTGAGCAGTTCTTC. The entire variable domain, with the rest obtained from reference TRBV7-2 and TRBJ2-1, is as follows: GAGVSQSPSNKVTEKGKDVELRCDPISGHTALYWYRQSLGQGLEFLIYFQGNSAPDKSGLPSDRFSAERTGGSVSTLTIQRTQQEDSAVYLCASSGQGGWLEQFFGPGTRLTVL.

In DNA form, the CDR3 reads TGTGCCAGCAGCTTCAAAAGCCAAGAGACCCAGTACTTC. Its protein is CASSFKSQETQYF. This sequence joins TRBV5-4 and TRBJ2-5; D is unclear. CDR3 length equals 13 residues. The V end was cut by 2 bases, the J end by 1 base, with 6 bases between. Germline V CDR1 and CDR2: SGHNT, YYREEE (reference sequence).

This clone was detected only a few times. V and J are TRBV19 and TRBJ1-5; no reliable D call. Germline V gene lookup returns CDR1 LNHDA and CDR2 SQIVND (reference sequence). The V end lost 8 bases, the J end lost 2 bases, and 16 bases lay between the germline ends. The CDR3 is 15 residues long. This CDR3 reads CASRGPSGGNQPQHF. In DNA, the CDR3 is TGTGCCAGTCGCGGACCGAGCGGGGGCAATCAGCCCCAGCATTTT.

The rearrangement uses TRBV6-6 and TRBJ2-7; TRBD2 aligns across 8 bases. With 2 bases clipped from V and 0 bases from J, the junction kept 0 bases outside the gene matches. Looked up from germline, CDR1 is MNHNY and CDR2 is SVGAGI (reference sequence). The CDR3 has 14 amino acids. CDR3 in DNA: TGTGCCAGCAGTTACAGCGGGGGCTCCTACGAGCAGTACTTC. This sequence encodes CASSYSGGSYEQYF.